This T cell receptor (beta chain) was identified in a study of T cell responses to AZD1222 COVID-19 vaccine. Points from the study as a whole: There were repertoire samples only from the period after the peak T cell response. Regions 160-218 and 743-854 held dominance among vaccine-associated CD4 TCRs, which spanned spike.

Sequencing used immunoSEQ multiplex PCR; TCRdb keeps in-frame clones, though not all of them. This table has 110,000 or so clones, about 86% appearing once. Between the trimmed V and J ends, which lost 4 bases and 0 bases, there was a span of 13 bases. Germline V lookup: CDR1 SEHNR, CDR2 FQNEAQ (reference sequence). CDR3 length equals 16 residues. A note on this clone: Its antigen remains unknown.

The receptor's source is an adult who received the AZD1222 COVID-19 vaccine. Sequenced material: peripheral blood, taken 28 days after the second AZD1222 dose. The chain joins TRBV7-9 to TRBJ1-3, with D unresolved. CDR3 sequence (DNA): TGTGCCAGCAGCTCCGCCAGGAGAAGCTCTGGAAACACCATATATTTT. It specifies CASSSARRSSGNTIYF.